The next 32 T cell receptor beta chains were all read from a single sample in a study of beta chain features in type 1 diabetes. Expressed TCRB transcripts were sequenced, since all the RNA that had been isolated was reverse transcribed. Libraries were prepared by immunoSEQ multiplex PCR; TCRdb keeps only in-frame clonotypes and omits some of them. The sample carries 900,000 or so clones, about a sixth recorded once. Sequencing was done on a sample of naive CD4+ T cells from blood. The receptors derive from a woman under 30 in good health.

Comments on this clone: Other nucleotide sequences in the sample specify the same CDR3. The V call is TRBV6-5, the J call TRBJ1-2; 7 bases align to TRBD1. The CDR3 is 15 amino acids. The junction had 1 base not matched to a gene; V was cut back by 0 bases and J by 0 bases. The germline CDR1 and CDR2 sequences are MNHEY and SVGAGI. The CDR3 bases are TGTGCCAGCAGTTACTCCGGGACAGCTAACTATGGCTACACCTTC. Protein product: CASSYSGTANYGYTF.

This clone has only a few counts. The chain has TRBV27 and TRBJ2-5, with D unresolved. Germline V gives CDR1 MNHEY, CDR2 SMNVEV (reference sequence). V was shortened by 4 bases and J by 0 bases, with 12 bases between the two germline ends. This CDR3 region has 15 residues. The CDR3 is CASSSFLSYQETQYF. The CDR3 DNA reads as TGTGCCAGCAGTTCCTTTCTGTCGTACCAAGAGACCCAGTACTTC.

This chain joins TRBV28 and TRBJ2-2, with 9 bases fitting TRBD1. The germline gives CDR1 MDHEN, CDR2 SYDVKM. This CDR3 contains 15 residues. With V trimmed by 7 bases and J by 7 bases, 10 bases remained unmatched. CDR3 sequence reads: CASKTGGGSIGELFF. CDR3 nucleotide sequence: TGTGCCAGCAAGACAGGGGGTGGAAGCATCGGGGAGCTGTTTTTT. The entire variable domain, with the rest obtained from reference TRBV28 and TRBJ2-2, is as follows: DVKVTQSSRYLVKRTGEKVFLECVQDMDHENMFWYRQDPGLGLRLIYFSYDVKMKEKGDIPEGYSVSREKKERFSLILESASTNQTSMYLCASKTGGGSIGELFFGEGSRLTVL.

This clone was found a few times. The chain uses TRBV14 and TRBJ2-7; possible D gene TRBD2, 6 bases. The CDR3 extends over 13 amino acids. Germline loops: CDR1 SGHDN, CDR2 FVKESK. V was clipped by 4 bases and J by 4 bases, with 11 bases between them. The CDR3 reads CASSPGLYYEQYF. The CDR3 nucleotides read TGTGCCAGCAGCCCCGGACTATATTACGAGCAGTACTTC.

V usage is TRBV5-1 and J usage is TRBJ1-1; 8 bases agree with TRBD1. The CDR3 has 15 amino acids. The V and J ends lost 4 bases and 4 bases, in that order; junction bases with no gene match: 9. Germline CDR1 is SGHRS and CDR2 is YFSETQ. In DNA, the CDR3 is TGCGCCAGCAGCCGCTCCGGACAGGGTGCCACTGAAGCTTTCTTT. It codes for CASSRSGQGATEAFF. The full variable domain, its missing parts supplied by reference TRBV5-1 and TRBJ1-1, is KAGVTQTPRYLIKTRGQQVTLSCSPISGHRSVSWYQQTPGQGLQFLFEYFSETQRNKGNFPGRFSGRQFSNSRSEMNVSTLELGDSALYLCASSRSGQGATEAFFGQGTRLTVV.

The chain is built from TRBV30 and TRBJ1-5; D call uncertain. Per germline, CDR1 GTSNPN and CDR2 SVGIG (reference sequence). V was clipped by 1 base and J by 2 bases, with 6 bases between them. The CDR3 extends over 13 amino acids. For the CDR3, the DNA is TGTGCCTGGAGTGACGGGGGCAATCAGCCCCAGCATTTT. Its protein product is CAWSDGGNQPQHF.

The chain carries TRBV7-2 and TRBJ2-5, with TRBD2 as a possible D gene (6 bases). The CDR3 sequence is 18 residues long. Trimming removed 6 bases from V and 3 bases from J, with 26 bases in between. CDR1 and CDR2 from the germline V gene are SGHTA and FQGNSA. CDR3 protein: CASRRSREGGAIKETQYF. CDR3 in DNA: TGTGCCAGCAGGCGATCTCGTGAAGGCGGGGCTATCAAAGAGACCCAGTACTTC.

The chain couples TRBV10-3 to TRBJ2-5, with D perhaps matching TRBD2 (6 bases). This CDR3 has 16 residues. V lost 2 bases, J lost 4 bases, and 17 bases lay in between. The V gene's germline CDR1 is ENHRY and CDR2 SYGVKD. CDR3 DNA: TGTGCCATCAGTGAGGGGCCCCAGCGGGCGGGAGAGACCCAGTACTTC. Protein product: CAISEGPQRAGETQYF.

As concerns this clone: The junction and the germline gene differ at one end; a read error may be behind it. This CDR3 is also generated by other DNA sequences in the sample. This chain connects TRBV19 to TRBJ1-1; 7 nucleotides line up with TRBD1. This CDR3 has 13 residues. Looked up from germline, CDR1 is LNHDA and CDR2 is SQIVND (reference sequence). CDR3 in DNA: TGTGCCAGTAGTTTAGACAGGGACACTGAAGCTTTCTTT. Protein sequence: CASSLDRDTEAFF.

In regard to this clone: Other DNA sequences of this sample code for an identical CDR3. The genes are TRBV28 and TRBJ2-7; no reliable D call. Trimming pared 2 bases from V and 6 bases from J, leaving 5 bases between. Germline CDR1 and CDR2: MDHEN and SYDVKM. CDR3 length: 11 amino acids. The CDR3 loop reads CASSLGREQYF. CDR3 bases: TGTGCCAGCAGTTTAGGCCGCGAGCAGTACTTC.

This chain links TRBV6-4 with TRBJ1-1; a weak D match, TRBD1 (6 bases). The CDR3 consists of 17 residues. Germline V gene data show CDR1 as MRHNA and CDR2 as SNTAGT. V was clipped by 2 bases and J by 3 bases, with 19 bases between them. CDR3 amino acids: CASSDGRGQPWYTEAFF. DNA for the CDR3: TGTGCCAGCAGTGACGGCAGGGGCCAACCTTGGTACACTGAAGCTTTCTTT.

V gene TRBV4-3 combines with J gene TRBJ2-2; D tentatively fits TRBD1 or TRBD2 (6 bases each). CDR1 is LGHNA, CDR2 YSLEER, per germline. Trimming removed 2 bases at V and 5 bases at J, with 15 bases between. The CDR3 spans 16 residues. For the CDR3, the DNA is TGCGCCAGCAGCCAAATGGGGGGCGCGGGTACCGGGGAGCTGTTTTTT. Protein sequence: CASSQMGGAGTGELFF.

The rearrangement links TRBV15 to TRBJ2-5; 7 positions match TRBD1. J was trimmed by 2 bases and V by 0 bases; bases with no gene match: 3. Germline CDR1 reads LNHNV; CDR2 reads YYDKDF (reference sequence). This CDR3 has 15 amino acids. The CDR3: CATSRDRGRQETQYF. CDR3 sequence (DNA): TGTGCCACCAGCAGAGATAGGGGGCGTCAAGAGACCCAGTACTTC.

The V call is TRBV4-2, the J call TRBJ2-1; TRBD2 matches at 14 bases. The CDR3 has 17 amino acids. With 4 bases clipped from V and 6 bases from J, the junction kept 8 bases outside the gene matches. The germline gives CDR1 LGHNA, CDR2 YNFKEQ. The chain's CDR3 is CASSRWGLAGVFNEQFF. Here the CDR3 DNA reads TGTGCCAGCAGCCGATGGGGACTAGCGGGAGTTTTCAATGAGCAGTTCTTC.

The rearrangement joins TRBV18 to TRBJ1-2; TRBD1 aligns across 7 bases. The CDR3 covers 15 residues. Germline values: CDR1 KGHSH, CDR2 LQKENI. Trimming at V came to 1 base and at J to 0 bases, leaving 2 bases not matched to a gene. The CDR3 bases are TGTGCCAGCTCACCACTAACAGGGGCTAACTATGGCTACACCTTC. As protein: CASSPLTGANYGYTF.

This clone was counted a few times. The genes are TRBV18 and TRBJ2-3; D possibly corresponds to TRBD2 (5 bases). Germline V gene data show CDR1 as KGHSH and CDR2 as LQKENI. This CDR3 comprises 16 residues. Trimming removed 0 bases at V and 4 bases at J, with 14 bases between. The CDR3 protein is CASSPPFSRRADTQYF. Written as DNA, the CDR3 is TGTGCCAGCTCACCACCTTTTTCGAGGCGGGCAGATACGCAGTATTTT.

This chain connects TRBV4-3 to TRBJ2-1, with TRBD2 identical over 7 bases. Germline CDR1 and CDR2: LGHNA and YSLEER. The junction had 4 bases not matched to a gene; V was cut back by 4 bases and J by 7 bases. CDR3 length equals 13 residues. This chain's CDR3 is CASSLWGGNEQFF. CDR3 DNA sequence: TGCGCCAGCAGCCTTTGGGGGGGGAATGAGCAGTTCTTC.

CDR3 protein: CASSRNGLAGNTGELFF. The CDR3 DNA sequence: TGCGCCAGCAGCCGAAATGGACTAGCGGGGAACACCGGGGAGCTGTTTTTT. The rearrangement links TRBV4-3 to TRBJ2-2, with TRBD2 matching 11 bases. Per the germline V gene, CDR1 is LGHNA and CDR2 is YSLEER. The length of the CDR3 is 17 residues. V lost 4 bases, J lost 1 base, and 5 bases stayed unmatched.

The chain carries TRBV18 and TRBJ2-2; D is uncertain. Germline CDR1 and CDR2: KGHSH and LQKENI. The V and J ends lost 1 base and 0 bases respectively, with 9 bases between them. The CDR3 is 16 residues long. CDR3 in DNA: TGTGCCAGCTCACCACTCCAGATCGCGAACACCGGGGAGCTGTTTTTT. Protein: CASSPLQIANTGELFF.

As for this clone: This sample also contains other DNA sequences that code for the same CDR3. CDR3 region: CASSYSTGNGYTF. The CDR3 DNA follows: TGTGCCAGCAGTTACTCGACAGGAAATGGCTACACCTTC. The V call is TRBV6-5, the J call TRBJ1-2; D possibly corresponds to TRBD1 (6 bases). Germline assignment: CDR1 MNHEY and CDR2 SVGAGI. CDR3 size: 13 residues. Trimming removed 0 bases from V and 6 bases from J, with 8 bases in between.

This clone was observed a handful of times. The CDR3 region is CASSLGGRGDETQYF. The DNA for the CDR3 is TGTGCCAGCAGCTTAGGGGGCAGGGGGGACGAGACCCAGTACTTC. The genes are TRBV7-2 and TRBJ2-5, with D maybe TRBD1 (7 bases). V lost 1 base and J 5 bases, leaving 14 bases between the germline ends. There are 15 residues in the CDR3. Germline loops: CDR1 SGHTA, CDR2 FQGNSA.

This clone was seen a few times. The CDR3 sequence: CASSLSLAVLNEQFF. DNA of the CDR3: TGTGCCAGCAGCTTATCTTTAGCGGTACTCAATGAGCAGTTCTTC. This chain links TRBV7-9 with TRBJ2-1, with D maybe TRBD2 (6 bases). V gave up 2 bases and J gave up 6 bases, with 14 bases separating them. From germline, CDR1 is SEHNR and CDR2 FQNEAQ (reference sequence). The length of the CDR3 is 15 residues.

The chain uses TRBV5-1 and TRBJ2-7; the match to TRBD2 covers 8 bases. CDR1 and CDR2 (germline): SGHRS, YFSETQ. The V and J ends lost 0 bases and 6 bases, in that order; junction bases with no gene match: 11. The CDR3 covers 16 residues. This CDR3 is CASSLAPAGVEAEQYF. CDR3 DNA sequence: TGCGCCAGCAGCTTGGCGCCAGCGGGAGTGGAGGCCGAGCAGTACTTC.

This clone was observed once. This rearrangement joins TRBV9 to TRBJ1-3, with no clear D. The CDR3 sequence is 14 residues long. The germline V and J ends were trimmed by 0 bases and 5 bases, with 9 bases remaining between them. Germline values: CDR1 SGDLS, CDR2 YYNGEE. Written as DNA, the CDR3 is TGTGCCAGCAGCGTAGGGCAGGTGCGAAACACCATATATTTT. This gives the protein CASSVGQVRNTIYF.

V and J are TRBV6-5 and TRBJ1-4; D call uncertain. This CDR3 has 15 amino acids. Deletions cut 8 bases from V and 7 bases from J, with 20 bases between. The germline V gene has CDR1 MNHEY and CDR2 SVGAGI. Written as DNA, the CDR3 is TGTGCCAGCCGTCCAAGACAAGCCTATGGTGAAAAACTGTTTTTT. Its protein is CASRPRQAYGEKLFF.

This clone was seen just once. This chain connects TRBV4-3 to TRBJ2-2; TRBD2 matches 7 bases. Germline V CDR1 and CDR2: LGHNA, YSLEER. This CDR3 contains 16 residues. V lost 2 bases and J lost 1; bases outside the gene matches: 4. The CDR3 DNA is TGCGCCAGCAGCCAAAAGCGGGATTGGAACACCGGGGAGCTGTTTTTT. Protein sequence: CASSQKRDWNTGELFF.

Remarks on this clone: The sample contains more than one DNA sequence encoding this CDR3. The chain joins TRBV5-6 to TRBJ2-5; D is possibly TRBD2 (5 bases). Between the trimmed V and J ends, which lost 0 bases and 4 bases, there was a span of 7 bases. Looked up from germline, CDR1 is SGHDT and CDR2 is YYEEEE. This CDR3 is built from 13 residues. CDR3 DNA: TGTGCCAGCAGCTTGGTCGCGGGAGAGACCCAGTACTTC. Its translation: CASSLVAGETQYF.

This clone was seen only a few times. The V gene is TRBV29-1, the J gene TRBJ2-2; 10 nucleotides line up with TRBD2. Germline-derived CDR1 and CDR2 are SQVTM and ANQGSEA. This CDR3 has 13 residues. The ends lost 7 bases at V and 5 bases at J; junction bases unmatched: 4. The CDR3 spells CSGLAGGTGELFF. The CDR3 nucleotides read TGCAGCGGTTTAGCGGGGGGTACCGGGGAGCTGTTTTTT.

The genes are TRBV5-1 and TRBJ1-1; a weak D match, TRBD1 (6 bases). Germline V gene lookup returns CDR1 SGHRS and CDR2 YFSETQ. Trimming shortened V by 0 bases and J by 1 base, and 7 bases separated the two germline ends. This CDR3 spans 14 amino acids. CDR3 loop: CASSLAGANTEAFF. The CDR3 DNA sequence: TGCGCCAGCAGCTTGGCAGGGGCGAACACTGAAGCTTTCTTT.

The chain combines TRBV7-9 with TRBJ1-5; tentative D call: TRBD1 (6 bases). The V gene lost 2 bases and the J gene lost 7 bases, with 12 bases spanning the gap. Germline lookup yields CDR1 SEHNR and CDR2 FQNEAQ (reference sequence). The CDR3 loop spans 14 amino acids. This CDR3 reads CASSLSGARQPQHF. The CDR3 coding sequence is TGTGCCAGCAGCTTATCGGGGGCGCGGCAGCCCCAGCATTTT.

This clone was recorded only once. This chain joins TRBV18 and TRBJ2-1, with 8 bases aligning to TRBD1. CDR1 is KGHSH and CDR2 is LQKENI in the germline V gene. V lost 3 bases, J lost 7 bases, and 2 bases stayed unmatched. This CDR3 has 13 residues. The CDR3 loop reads CASSPGQENEQFF. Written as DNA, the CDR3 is TGTGCCAGCTCACCGGGACAGGAAAATGAGCAGTTCTTC.

The CDR3 loop reads CAIRATGTGGTEAFF. In DNA, the CDR3 is TGTGCCATCAGGGCAACCGGGACAGGGGGAACTGAAGCTTTCTTT. J is TRBJ1-1 and V is TRBV10-3, with TRBD1 identical over 11 bases. CDR1 is ENHRY and CDR2 is SYGVKD in the germline V gene. The CDR3 runs to 15 residues. Trimming removed 6 bases from V and 5 bases from J; junction bases left unmatched: 8.